The 2 T cell receptor beta chains below all came from one sample that was sequenced in a study of T cells in Graves' hyperthyroidism and ophthalmopathy. Amplified TCR beta CDR3 regions came from RNA transcripts. The HTBI primer set drove a first-round RT-PCR of the TCR CDR3. From the multiplex PCR reads, TCRdb called clonotypes with MiXCR, one entry per CDR3 protein. Of approximately 620,000 distinct CDR3 sequences listed, about 16% were seen once; the top ten hold more than 3%. The sample taken for sequencing was blood. The receptor source for this set is a woman in her 40s with Graves' ophthalmopathy.

This clonotype was seen ten or more times. The DNA of the CDR3 is TGTGCCAGCAGTGAGTTAACGGGGGACACAGATACGCAGTATTTT. As protein: CASSELTGDTDTQYF. The V gene is TRBV6-1, the J gene TRBJ2-3; TRBD2 might be the D (6 bases). V was shortened by 3 bases and J by 2 bases, with 12 bases between the two germline ends. The germline V gene has CDR1 MNHNS and CDR2 SASEGT. CDR3 size: 15 residues.

This clonotype was observed a few times. The rearrangement uses TRBV4-1 and TRBJ1-4, with D unclear. Trimming took off 5 bases at V and 5 bases at J, with 12 bases between the two ends. Germline CDR1 reads MGHRA; CDR2 reads YSYEKL. CDR3 length equals 14 residues. The CDR3 nucleotides are TGCGCCAGCAGCTCAAGAAGGGAAAATGAAAAACTGTTTTTT. It specifies CASSSRRENEKLFF.